Shown below are 26 T cell receptor beta chains from a single sample sequenced in a study of T cell repertoires in cytomegalovirus infection. No antigen is known for these receptors. Each CDR3 protein gets one entry after TCRdb re-called the reads with MiXCR. The data hold under 850,000 distinct CDR3 sequences, with roughly 36% observed a single time. The material sequenced was cultured PBMCs, taken from culture after CMV antigen stimulation. The source is a human donor in good health (CMV status not recorded). Some clones in this sample may be carry-over from other donors' samples.

This clonotype was detected once. V and J are TRBV6-5 and TRBJ1-3, with D perhaps TRBD1 (5 bases). The CDR3 sequence is 14 residues long. Trimming pared 8 bases from V and 0 bases from J, leaving 11 bases between. Germline V gene data show CDR1 as MNHEY and CDR2 as SVGAGI. The CDR3 DNA is TGTGCCAGCGGACGGGGACCCTCTGGAAACACCATATATTTT. It specifies CASGRGPSGNTIYF.

V gene TRBV20-1 combines with J gene TRBJ2-5; possible D gene TRBD2, 5 bases. The CDR3 loop spans 13 amino acids. Germline CDR1 reads DFQATT; CDR2 reads SNEGSKA (reference sequence). V was shortened by 5 bases and J by 4 bases, with 14 bases between the two germline ends. CDR3 nucleotide sequence: TGCAGTGCTTTTATTCTTGAGGGAGAGACCCAGTACTTC. It translates to CSAFILEGETQYF.

The chain couples TRBV18 to TRBJ1-1; D might be TRBD1 (6 bases). The ends were cut back, 3 bases at V and 1 base at J, with 12 bases in the middle. In germline, CDR1 is KGHSH, CDR2 LQKENI. The CDR3 is 15 amino acids. The CDR3 DNA reads as TGTGCCAGCTCACCTTTGGCAGGGGCGAACACTGAAGCTTTCTTT. Amino acids: CASSPLAGANTEAFF.

The table lists this clonotype with a few counts. The chain employs TRBV6-5 and TRBJ2-5; D gene uncertain. The CDR3 runs to 15 residues. Germline V gene sequence: CDR1 MNHEY, CDR2 SVGAGI. The V end lost 1 base, the J end lost 4 bases, and 13 bases lay between the germline ends. CDR3 amino acids: CASSYWTSSRETQYF. The DNA of the CDR3 is TGTGCCAGCAGTTACTGGACCAGCTCCCGAGAGACCCAGTACTTC.

This chain uses TRBV2 with TRBJ1-2, with 7 bases aligning to TRBD1. With V trimmed by 8 bases and J by 2 bases, 11 bases remained unmatched. From germline, CDR1 is SNHLY and CDR2 FYNNEI. The CDR3 contains 15 residues. CDR3 DNA: TGTGCCAGCCTTCAGAAGGGGGCTGGGAACTATGGCTACACCTTC. Translated: CASLQKGAGNYGYTF.

The genes are TRBV12-3 or TRBV12-4 and TRBJ2-1; 7 nucleotides agree with TRBD1. The CDR3 loop spans 16 amino acids. Trimming removed 5 bases from V and 3 bases from J; junction bases left unmatched: 10. This CDR3 reads CASSTLRDRFYNEQFF. Written as DNA, the CDR3 is TGTGCCAGCAGTACCTTGAGGGACAGATTCTACAATGAGCAGTTCTTC.

This clonotype came up once. This is likely a read error, given that the CDR3 carries no conserved phenylalanine or tryptophan at its end. This chain joins TRBV7-9 and TRBJ1-4; 7 bases agree with TRBD1. Trimming took 1 base from V and 5 from J; bases not matched to a gene: 1. CDR1 is SEHNR and CDR2 is FQNEAQ in the germline V gene (reference sequence). The CDR3 contains 14 residues. CDR3 nucleotide sequence: TGTGCCAGCAGCTTAGGGGGACAGAATGAAAAACTGTTTCTT. Encoded protein: CASSLGGQNEKLFL.

V gene TRBV25-1 combines with J gene TRBJ1-2; perhaps TRBD1 as D (5 bases). Germline CDR1 reads MGHDK; CDR2 reads SYGVNS. This CDR3 is built from 14 residues. Trimming shortened V by 3 bases and J by 8 bases, and 16 bases separated the two germline ends. The CDR3 DNA sequence: TGTGCCAGCAGTGAGGGGAGCAGGGTGAGAGGCTACACCTTC. This sequence encodes CASSEGSRVRGYTF.

This chain uses TRBV12-3 or TRBV12-4 with TRBJ1-5; TRBD1 matches at 8 bases. J lost 0 bases, V lost 3 bases, and 10 bases had no gene match. The CDR3 is made up of 18 amino acids. The CDR3 protein is CASSLSRTGFNSNQPQHF. The CDR3 region has the DNA TGTGCCAGCAGTTTGTCCCGGACAGGGTTTAATAGCAATCAGCCCCAGCATTTT.

At least ten counts were recorded for this clonotype. V usage is TRBV7-2 and J usage is TRBJ2-7, with 12 bases identical to TRBD2. Germline CDR1 SGHTA, CDR2 FQGNSA. Trimming at V came to 2 bases and at J to 4 bases, leaving 3 bases not matched to a gene. The CDR3 length is 15 residues. The CDR3 loop is CASSLPTSGSYEQYF. CDR3 nucleotide sequence: TGTGCCAGCAGCTTACCGACTAGCGGGAGTTACGAGCAGTACTTC.

This clonotype has just a few counts. The chain couples TRBV12-3 or TRBV12-4 to TRBJ1-1, with 7 positions matching TRBD1. There are 11 residues in the CDR3. The J segment lost 10 bases and the V segment lost 8 bases, leaving 7 bases of the junction unmatched. The CDR3 region has the DNA TGTGCCAGCCGGGGGGCAGGGGGAGCTTTCTTT. Residues: CASRGAGGAFF.

The sample holds a few counts of this clonotype. The chain uses TRBV7-2 and TRBJ2-7; D perhaps matches TRBD2 (5 bases). Trimming left V 6 bases short and J 0 bases short, with 15 bases between. In germline, CDR1 is SGHTA, CDR2 FQGNSA. The CDR3 extends over 15 amino acids. CDR3 DNA sequence: TGTGCCAGCAGGAATAGCGCGTCAAGCTCCTACGAGCAGTACTTC. The encoded protein is CASRNSASSSYEQYF.

The sample holds a few counts of this clonotype. The chain's CDR3 is CASSLTGRRNTEAFF. CDR3 sequence (DNA): TGTGCCAGCAGTTTAACGGGCAGACGGAACACTGAAGCTTTCTTT. The V call is TRBV27, the J call TRBJ1-1; D is uncertain. Germline CDR1 and CDR2: MNHEY and SMNVEV (reference sequence). The CDR3 runs to 15 residues. V was pared by 2 bases and J by 1 base, with 11 bases between.

The chain uses TRBV28 and TRBJ2-1; no definite D call. Germline V gene sequence: CDR1 MDHEN, CDR2 SYDVKM. The CDR3 contains 15 residues. V was shortened by 5 bases and J by 0 bases, with 11 bases between the two germline ends. DNA for the CDR3: TGTGCCAGCAGTCCCGCGCTGAGCTCCTACAATGAGCAGTTCTTC. Translation: CASSPALSSYNEQFF.

V gene TRBV6-6 combines with J gene TRBJ1-5, with D hard to call. CDR3 length equals 13 residues. Trimming removed 5 bases from V and 7 bases from J, with 12 bases in between. Per the germline V gene, CDR1 is MNHNY and CDR2 is SVGAGI (reference sequence). The CDR3 reads CASSGFIVQPQHF. CDR3 nucleotides: TGTGCCAGCAGTGGATTCATCGTCCAGCCCCAGCATTTT.

The chain carries TRBV6-1 and TRBJ1-1; D not resolved. CDR3 length: 14 amino acids. Germline values: CDR1 MNHNS, CDR2 SASEGT. Trimming removed 0 bases from V and 3 bases from J, with 8 bases in between. CDR3 in amino acids: CASSEAGLDTEAFF. The DNA for the CDR3 is TGTGCCAGCAGTGAAGCAGGACTTGACACTGAAGCTTTCTTT.

This clonotype was observed a few times. The chain employs TRBV7-8 and TRBJ2-7; TRBD1 matches at 11 bases. With V trimmed by 5 bases and J by 6 bases, 15 bases remained unmatched. Germline V gene lookup returns CDR1 SGHVS and CDR2 FQNEAQ. The CDR3 loop spans 17 amino acids. The CDR3 DNA reads TGTGCCAGCAGCCCAAACCGTATGGACAGGGGGCTGGGCGAGCAGTACTTC. As protein: CASSPNRMDRGLGEQYF.

In DNA, the CDR3 is TGTGCCACTAAACAGGGAAACACTGAAGCTTTCTTT. The encoded protein is CATKQGNTEAFF. The chain has TRBV10-3 and TRBJ1-1, with a weak D call TRBD1 (6 bases). The CDR3 covers 12 residues. Germline assignment: CDR1 ENHRY and CDR2 SYGVKD. Deletions cut 10 bases from V and 2 bases from J, with 11 bases between.

J is TRBJ1-1 and V is TRBV6-1; 8 bases agree with TRBD1. V dropped 2 bases and J dropped 0; count of bases not matched to a gene: 8. This CDR3 is 17 amino acids long. Germline CDR1 and CDR2: MNHNS and SASEGT. The CDR3 nucleotides are TGTGCCAGCAGTGAATTTTTGCAGGGGGCGTTGAACACTGAAGCTTTCTTT. It translates to CASSEFLQGALNTEAFF.

The chain combines TRBV19 with TRBJ2-3; 12 bases are a match to TRBD2. Germline V gene lookup returns CDR1 LNHDA and CDR2 SQIVND (reference sequence). With V trimmed by 7 bases and J by 3 bases, 8 bases remained unmatched. The CDR3 sequence is 16 residues long. CDR3 nucleotide sequence: TGTGCCAGTACCCGACTAGCGGGGGCCGCTACAGATACGCAGTATTTT. It specifies CASTRLAGAATDTQYF.

This clonotype was recorded a few times. The chain carries TRBV7-9 and TRBJ2-5; TRBD1 or TRBD2 may be the D gene (5 bases each). Trimming left V 2 bases short and J 5 bases short, with 12 bases between. Per the germline V gene, CDR1 is SEHNR and CDR2 is FQNEAQ (reference sequence). The CDR3 is 14 residues long. The CDR3 bases are TGTGCCAGCAGCTTATGGGGCAGGGAGGAGACCCAGTACTTC. It is translated as CASSLWGREETQYF.

This clonotype was picked up many times. Written as DNA, the CDR3 is TGTGCCAGCAGCGAATTAGCGGGCAGCTCCTACAATGAGCAGTTCTTC. Translating it yields CASSELAGSSYNEQFF. V usage is TRBV4-2 and J usage is TRBJ2-1, with 7 bases aligning to TRBD2. Germline trimming cut 5 bases from V and 0 bases from J; bases unmatched to any gene: 7. CDR3 length equals 16 residues. The germline gives CDR1 LGHNA, CDR2 YNFKEQ.

This clonotype appeared many times. The chain uses TRBV7-2 and TRBJ2-1; D call uncertain. Per germline, CDR1 SGHTA and CDR2 FQGNSA. The V end lost 5 bases, the J end lost 5 bases, and 16 bases lay between the germline ends. This CDR3 is built from 15 residues. This CDR3 is CASSRLMGRDNEQFF. CDR3 coding DNA: TGTGCCAGCAGCCGTCTAATGGGCCGGGACAATGAGCAGTTCTTC. Looking up the rest from reference TRBV7-2 and TRBJ2-1 gives the full variable domain: GAGVSQSPSNKVTEKGKDVELRCDPISGHTALYWYRQSLGQGLEFLIYFQGNSAPDKSGLPSDRFSAERTGGSVSTLTIQRTQQEDSAVYLCASSRLMGRDNEQFFGPGTRLTVL.

V usage is TRBV20-1 and J usage is TRBJ2-3; D ambiguous. The CDR3 has 18 amino acids. Trimming shortened V by 0 bases and J by 0 bases, and 19 bases separated the two germline ends. Per germline, CDR1 DFQATT and CDR2 SNEGSKA (reference sequence). CDR3 DNA sequence: TGCAGTGCTAGAGATGTACCCTGGGTCTCTGCTAGCACAGATACGCAGTATTTT. Its translation: CSARDVPWVSASTDTQYF.

V gene TRBV7-9 combines with J gene TRBJ2-7; 9 nucleotides line up with TRBD1. The CDR3 is 15 amino acids. Unmatched junction bases numbered 7, after V lost 5 bases and J lost 2 bases. Germline V gene lookup returns CDR1 SEHNR and CDR2 FQNEAQ (reference sequence). The CDR3: CASSPPDRGAYEQYF. The CDR3, as DNA: TGTGCCAGCAGCCCTCCGGACAGGGGAGCCTACGAGCAGTACTTC.

This sequence joins TRBV6-2 or TRBV6-3 and TRBJ2-1; D possibly corresponds to TRBD1 (5 bases). This CDR3 contains 14 residues. Trimming pared 0 bases from V and 9 bases from J, leaving 12 bases between. Looked up from germline, CDR1 is MNHEY and CDR2 is SVGEGT. The DNA of the CDR3 is TGTGCCAGCAGTTACTCGGAAGGGGCGAGTGAGCAGTTCTTC. Residues: CASSYSEGASEQFF.